The entry that follows covers one T cell receptor beta chain sequence. The data originate from a study of OX40 agonist ivuxolimab in advanced cancers. Per the germline V gene, CDR1 is SNHLY and CDR2 is FYNNEI. Trimming left V 4 bases short and J 4 bases short, with 7 bases between. CDR3 length equals 12 residues. Method: immunoSEQ multiplex PCR; TCRdb's copy keeps in-frame clones and lacks some. The sample comprises around 33,000 clones, around 84% of which are singletons, and roughly 2.5% rests with the top ten. V gene TRBV2 combines with J gene TRBJ1-1; the D is unclear. The source is an adult with an advanced solid tumor such as melanoma, head and neck, liver or kidney cancer. The sequenced sample was CD4+ or CD8+ T cells sorted from blood, obtained in a trial of the OX40 agonist ivuxolimab. CDR3 loop: CASSAGPTEAFF. CDR3 DNA sequence: TGTGCCAGCAGTGCCGGGCCCACTGAAGCTTTCTTT.